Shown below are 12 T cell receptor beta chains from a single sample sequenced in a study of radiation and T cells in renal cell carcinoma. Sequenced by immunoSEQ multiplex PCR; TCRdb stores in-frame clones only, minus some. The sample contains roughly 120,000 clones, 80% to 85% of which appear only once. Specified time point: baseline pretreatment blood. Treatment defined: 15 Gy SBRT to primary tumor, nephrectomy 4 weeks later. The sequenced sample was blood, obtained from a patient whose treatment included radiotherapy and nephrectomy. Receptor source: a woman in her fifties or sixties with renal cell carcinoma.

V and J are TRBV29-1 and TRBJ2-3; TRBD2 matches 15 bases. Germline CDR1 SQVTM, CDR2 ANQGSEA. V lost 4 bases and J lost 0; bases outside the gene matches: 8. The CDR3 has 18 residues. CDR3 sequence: CSVGGTSGGFSSTDTQYF. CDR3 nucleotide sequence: TGCAGCGTTGGAGGGACTAGCGGGGGGTTCTCTAGCACAGATACGCAGTATTTT.

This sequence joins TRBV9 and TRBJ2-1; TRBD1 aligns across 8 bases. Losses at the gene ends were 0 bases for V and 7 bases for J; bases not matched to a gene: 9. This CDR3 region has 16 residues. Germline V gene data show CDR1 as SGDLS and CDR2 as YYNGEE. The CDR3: CASSVDLGQGANEQFF. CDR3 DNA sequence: TGTGCCAGCAGCGTAGATCTTGGACAGGGAGCAAATGAGCAGTTCTTC.

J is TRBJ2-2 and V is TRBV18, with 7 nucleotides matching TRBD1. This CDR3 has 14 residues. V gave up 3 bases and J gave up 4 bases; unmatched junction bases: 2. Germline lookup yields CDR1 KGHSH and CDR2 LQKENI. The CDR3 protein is CASSPTGSTGELFF. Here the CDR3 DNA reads TGTGCCAGCTCACCGACAGGGAGCACCGGGGAGCTGTTTTTT.

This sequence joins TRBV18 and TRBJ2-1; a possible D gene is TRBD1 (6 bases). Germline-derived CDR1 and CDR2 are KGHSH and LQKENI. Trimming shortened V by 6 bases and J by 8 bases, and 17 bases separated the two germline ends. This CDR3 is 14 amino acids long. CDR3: CASSRTRTVDEQFF. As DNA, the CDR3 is TGTGCCAGCTCTCGGACGAGGACAGTTGATGAGCAGTTCTTC. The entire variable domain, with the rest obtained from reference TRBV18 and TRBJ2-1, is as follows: NAGVMQNPRHLVRRRGQEARLRCSPMKGHSHVYWYRQLPEEGLKFMVYLQKENIIDESGMPKERFSAEFPKEGPSILRIQQVVRGDSAAYFCASSRTRTVDEQFFGPGTRLTVL.

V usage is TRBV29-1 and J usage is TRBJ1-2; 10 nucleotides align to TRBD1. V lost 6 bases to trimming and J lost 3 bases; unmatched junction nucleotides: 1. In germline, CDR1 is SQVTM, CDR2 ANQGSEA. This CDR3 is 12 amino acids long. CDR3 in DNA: TGCAGCGTCGGGACAGGGGACTATGGCTACACCTTC. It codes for CSVGTGDYGYTF.

The CDR3 DNA reads TGTGCCAGCATGGAACGGCGACAGGGAAATGAAAAACTGTTTTTT. Its protein product is CASMERRQGNEKLFF. The V call is TRBV6-5, the J call TRBJ1-4; 7 bases fit TRBD1. The CDR3 length is 15 residues. Germline V gives CDR1 MNHEY, CDR2 SVGAGI. V was pared by 7 bases and J by 5 bases, with 10 bases of the junction left unmatched.

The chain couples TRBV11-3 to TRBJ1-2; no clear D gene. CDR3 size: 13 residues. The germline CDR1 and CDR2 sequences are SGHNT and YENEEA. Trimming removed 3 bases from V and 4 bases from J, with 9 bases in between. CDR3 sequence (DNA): TGTGCCAGCAGCTTTGGTCGATTCTATGGCTACACCTTC. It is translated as CASSFGRFYGYTF.

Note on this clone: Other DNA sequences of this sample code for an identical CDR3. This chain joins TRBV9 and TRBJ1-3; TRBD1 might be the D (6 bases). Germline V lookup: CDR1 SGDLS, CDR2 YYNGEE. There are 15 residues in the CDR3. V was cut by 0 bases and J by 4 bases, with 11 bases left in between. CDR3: CASSVGDRLGNTIYF. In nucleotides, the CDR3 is TGTGCCAGCAGCGTAGGTGACAGGTTGGGAAACACCATATATTTT. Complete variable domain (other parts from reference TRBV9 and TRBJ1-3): DSGVTQTPKHLITATGQRVTLRCSPRSGDLSVYWYQQSLDQGLQFLIQYYNGEERAKGNILERFSAQQFPDLHSELNLSSLELGDSALYFCASSVGDRLGNTIYFGEGSWLTVV.

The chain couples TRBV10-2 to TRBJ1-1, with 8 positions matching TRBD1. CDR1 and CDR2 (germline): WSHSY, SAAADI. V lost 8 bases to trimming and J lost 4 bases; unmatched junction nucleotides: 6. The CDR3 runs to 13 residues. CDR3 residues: CASARTGSTEAFF. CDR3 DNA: TGCGCCAGCGCCCGGACAGGGAGCACTGAAGCTTTCTTT.

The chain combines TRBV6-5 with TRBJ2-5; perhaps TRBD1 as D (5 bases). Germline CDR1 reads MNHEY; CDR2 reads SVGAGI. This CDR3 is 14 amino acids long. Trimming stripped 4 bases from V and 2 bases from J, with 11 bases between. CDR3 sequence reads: CASSFSGNQETQYF. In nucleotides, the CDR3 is TGTGCCAGCAGTTTTTCAGGGAATCAAGAGACCCAGTACTTC.

CDR3 bases: TGCGCCAGCAGCGGATTGCAGGGGGCAGTGGAAGCTTTCTTT. Translating gives CASSGLQGAVEAFF. The rearrangement links TRBV5-1 to TRBJ1-1, with 8 bases that match TRBD1. Germline lookup yields CDR1 SGHRS and CDR2 YFSETQ. The length of the CDR3 is 14 residues. The J segment lost 8 bases and the V segment lost 4 bases, leaving 10 bases of the junction unmatched.

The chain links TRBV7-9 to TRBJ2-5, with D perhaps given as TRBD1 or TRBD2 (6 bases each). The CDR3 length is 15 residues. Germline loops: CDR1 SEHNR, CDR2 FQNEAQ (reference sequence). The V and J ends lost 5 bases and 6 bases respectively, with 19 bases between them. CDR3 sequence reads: CASSPARGEPKTQYF. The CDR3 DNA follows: TGTGCCAGCAGCCCCGCGAGGGGGGAACCGAAGACCCAGTACTTC.